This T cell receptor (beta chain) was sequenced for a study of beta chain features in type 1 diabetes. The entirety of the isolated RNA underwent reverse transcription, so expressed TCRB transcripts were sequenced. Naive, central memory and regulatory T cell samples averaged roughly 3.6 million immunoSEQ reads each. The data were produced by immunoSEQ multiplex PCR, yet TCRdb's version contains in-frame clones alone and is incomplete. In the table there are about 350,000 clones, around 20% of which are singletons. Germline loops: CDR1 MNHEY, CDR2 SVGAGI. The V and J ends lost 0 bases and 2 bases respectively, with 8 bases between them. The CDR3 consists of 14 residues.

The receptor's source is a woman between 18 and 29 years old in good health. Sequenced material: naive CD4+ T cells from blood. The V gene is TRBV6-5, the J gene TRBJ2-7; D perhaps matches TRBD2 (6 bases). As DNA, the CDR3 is TGTGCCAGCAGTTACTCGGGAGGACCCTACGAGCAGTACTTC. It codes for CASSYSGGPYEQYF.